The rows below give T cell receptor beta chains drawn from one sample of a study of T cells in Graves' hyperthyroidism and ophthalmopathy. One entry per CDR3 protein, called by TCRdb with MiXCR from the multiplex PCR reads. This table has 550,000 to 650,000 distinct CDR3 sequences, roughly 13% appearing once. Material: blood. These receptors originate from a woman aged 25 to 39 with Graves' hyperthyroidism that later progressed to Graves' ophthalmopathy. Each CDR3 is given with its conserved first and last residue. D genes are given only for firm matches. Rows may omit the clone size; those that give it use once, few, many or a size class.

abundance	d_gene	j_gene	v_gene	CDR3nt	CDR3aa
NA	NA	TRBJ2-7	TRBV7-3	TGTGCCAGCAGCTTCAGGCCGGGTAACGAGCAGTACTTC	CASSFRPGNEQYF
many	NA	TRBJ2-3	TRBV27	TGTGCCAGCAGTACTCCGGGGGGCTTCACAGATACGCAGTATTTT	CASSTPGGFTDTQYF
NA	NA	TRBJ1-3	TRBV12-3/TRBV12-4	TGTGCCAGCAGGGGGATCCCGACAGACCATGACGACTCTGGAAACACCATATATTTT	CASRGIPTDHDDSGNTIYF
many	NA	TRBJ2-5	TRBV28	TGTGCCAGCAGTTTACCCCGTTCTGGGGGCGGGCAAGAGACCCAGTACTTC	CASSLPRSGGGQETQYF
NA	NA	TRBJ2-1	TRBV29-1	TGCAGCGTTGCGGGGGGCGGGCTTTACAATGAGCAGTTCTTC	CSVAGGGLYNEQFF
NA	NA	TRBJ2-1	TRBV10-3	TGTGCCATCAGTGAGTCGATTGGGAGTGAGCAGTTCTTC	CAISESIGSEQFF
NA	TRBD2	TRBJ2-2	TRBV6-2/TRBV6-3	TGTGCCAGCAGTTTCCGGTCCGGGACTAGCGGGACCGGGGAGCTGTTTTTT	CASSFRSGTSGTGELFF
many	NA	TRBJ1-6	TRBV3-1	TGTGCCAGCAGCCCCCGGGGGTCGAGTTCACCCCTCCACTTT	CASSPRGSSSPLHF
many	TRBD2	TRBJ2-1	TRBV24-1	TGTGCCACCAGTGATTCTAGCGGGAGCTCCTACAATGAGCAGTTCTTC	CATSDSSGSSYNEQFF
NA	NA	TRBJ1-5	TRBV6-9	TGTGCCAGCAGTTCTCAGGGGTCGGGCATTCAGCCCCAGCATTTT	CASSSQGSGIQPQHF
many	NA	TRBJ1-2	TRBV29-1	TGCAGCGTTGAATCCAGGGAGTCTAACTATGGCTACACCTTC	CSVESRESNYGYTF
many	NA	TRBJ1-2	TRBV7-8	TGTGCCAGCAGCTTAGCTACAGGGAGCGTTGACTACACCTTC	CASSLATGSVDYTF
few	NA	TRBJ2-7	TRBV6-2/TRBV6-3	TGTGCCAGCAGTTACCAGCAATACGAGCAGTACTTC	CASSYQQYEQYF
many	TRBD2	TRBJ2-1	TRBV19	TGTGCCAGTAGTATCCTCACTAGCGGGACCTACAATGAGCAGTTCTTC	CASSILTSGTYNEQFF
many	NA	TRBJ2-7	TRBV7-2	TGTGCCAGCAGCTTAGGATTCGGGTACGAGCAGTACTTC	CASSLGFGYEQYF
few	NA	TRBJ1-1	TRBV3-1	TGTGCCAGCAGCTCCCGACAGAAGACCATGAACACTGAAGCTTTCTTT	CASSSRQKTMNTEAFF